The rows below give T cell receptor beta chains drawn from one sample of a study of T cells in Graves' hyperthyroidism and ophthalmopathy. TCRdb reanalysed the multiplex PCR reads using MiXCR and keeps one entry per CDR3 protein. This table holds hundreds of thousands of distinct CDR3 sequences, roughly 40% found once. Material for sequencing was blood. These receptors came from a man between 18 and 29 years old with Graves' hyperthyroidism. Each CDR3 is given with its conserved first and last residue. A D gene is named only where the DNA matches it firmly. Size is stated for part of the rows, as once, few or many counts, or as a class when the clone is expanded.

TRBV15	17	NA	NA	TRBJ1-5	CATSRIGRHYSNQPQHF	TGTGCCACCAGCAGGATAGGGAGACATTATAGCAATCAGCCCCAGCATTTT
TRBV7-8	16	many	TRBD1	TRBJ2-7	CASSLKGQGTGFEQYF	TGTGCCAGCAGCTTAAAGGGACAGGGGACAGGGTTCGAGCAGTACTTC
TRBV12-3/TRBV12-4	14	many	TRBD1	TRBJ1-6	CASSIDRVNSPLHF	TGTGCCAGCAGTATCGACAGGGTAAATTCACCCCTCCACTTT
TRBV19	11	once	NA	TRBJ2-5	CAGTHGGTQYF	TGTGCCGGTACCCACGGGGGGACCCAGTACTTC
TRBV5-5	14	NA	NA	TRBJ2-7	CASTWTTGAGEQYF	TGTGCCAGCACGTGGACAACCGGGGCGGGGGAGCAGTACTTC
TRBV19	14	NA	TRBD1	TRBJ1-1	CASSPTGARTEAFF	TGTGCCAGTAGCCCGACAGGGGCGCGGACTGAAGCTTTCTTT
TRBV2	15	few	NA	TRBJ1-5	CASNPTGPLNQPQHF	TGTGCCAGCAACCCAACTGGGCCCTTAAATCAGCCCCAGCATTTT
TRBV2	9	many	NA	TRBJ2-7	CASSGPPSF	TGTGCCAGCAGTGGTCCTCCATCCTTC
TRBV13	14	few	NA	TRBJ2-7	CASSSYLSSYEQYF	TGTGCCAGCAGCTCATACTTGTCCTCCTACGAGCAGTACTTC
TRBV6-1	13	NA	NA	TRBJ1-1	CASMGHLNTEAFF	TGTGCCAGCATGGGACACCTGAACACTGAAGCTTTCTTT
TRBV12-3/TRBV12-4	13	few	NA	TRBJ2-7	CASSLGLPSEQYF	TGTGCCAGCAGTTTAGGGCTTCCAAGCGAGCAGTACTTC
TRBV10-3	14	NA	NA	TRBJ2-1	CASTWEPENNEQFF	TGTGCCTCGACGTGGGAGCCGGAAAACAATGAGCAGTTCTTC
TRBV6-5	14	few	NA	TRBJ2-2	CASNDGPNTGELFF	TGTGCCAGCAACGACGGACCGAACACCGGGGAGCTGTTTTTT
TRBV5-5	18	few	NA	TRBJ1-4	CASSFTGPGMTMGEKLFF	TGTGCCAGCAGCTTTACCGGGCCGGGCATGACGATGGGAGAAAAACTGTTTTTT
TRBV2	10	once	NA	TRBJ1-2	CASSATGYTF	TGTGCCAGCAGTGCAACAGGGTACACCTTC
TRBV19	12	few	TRBD1	TRBJ1-1	CASATGDTEAFF	TGTGCCAGTGCAACAGGGGACACTGAAGCTTTCTTT
TRBV20-1	13	once	TRBD1	TRBJ1-5	CSADGTGDQPQHF	TGCAGTGCAGACGGGACAGGGGATCAGCCCCAGCATTTT
TRBV29-1	13	once	NA	TRBJ1-1	CSVEPGMNTEAFF	TGCAGCGTTGAACCGGGTATGAACACTGAAGCTTTCTTT
TRBV2	15	many	NA	TRBJ2-5	CASSERLQQQETQYF	TGTGCCAGCAGTGAAAGGTTACAGCAGCAAGAGACCCAGTACTTC
TRBV10-3	14	NA	NA	TRBJ1-2	CAIMLGAGLYGYTF	TGTGCCATCATGTTGGGGGCAGGCCTCTATGGCTACACCTTC
TRBV5-1	14	many	TRBD1	TRBJ2-7	CASSLGQATYEQYF	TGTGCCAGCAGCTTAGGACAGGCCACCTACGAGCAGTACTTC
TRBV2	15	NA	TRBD1	TRBJ2-5	CASSVGTGGPETQYF	TGTGCCAGCAGCGTAGGCACAGGGGGCCCGGAGACCCAGTACTTC
TRBV7-8	12	few	NA	TRBJ1-1	CASSGGHTEAFF	TGTGCCAGCAGCGGGGGCCACACTGAAGCTTTCTTT
TRBV6-5	15	NA	NA	TRBJ2-7	CASSYSTTGGNEQYF	TGTGCCAGCAGTTACTCGACGACAGGAGGAAACGAGCAGTACTTC
TRBV2	16	few	TRBD1	TRBJ2-5	CASSEPGQGTQETQYF	TGTGCCAGCAGTGAACCGGGACAGGGGACCCAAGAGACCCAGTACTTC
TRBV20-1	14	NA	TRBD2	TRBJ2-5	CSAREERGDETQYF	TGCAGTGCTAGGGAGGAGCGGGGGGATGAGACCCAGTACTTC
TRBV19	15	NA	TRBD1	TRBJ1-1	CASSIAAGGDPEAFF	TGTGCCAGTAGTATAGCAGCAGGGGGGGACCCTGAAGCTTTCTTT
TRBV7-9	14	NA	NA	TRBJ2-5	CASSSGPETETQYF	TGTGCCAGCAGCTCTGGACCGGAGACAGAGACCCAGTACTTC
TRBV2	15	NA	TRBD2	TRBJ2-3	CASSELTSGTDTQYF	TGTGCCAGCAGTGAACTGACTAGCGGCACAGATACGCAGTATTTT
TRBV7-2	15	NA	TRBD2	TRBJ2-7	CASSTGLAGAREQYF	TGTGCCAGCAGCACCGGACTAGCGGGAGCGAGGGAGCAGTACTTC
TRBV20-1	15	NA	NA	TRBJ1-1	CSARDLIQGNTEAFF	TGCAGTGCTAGAGACCTGATACAGGGGAACACTGAAGCTTTCTTT